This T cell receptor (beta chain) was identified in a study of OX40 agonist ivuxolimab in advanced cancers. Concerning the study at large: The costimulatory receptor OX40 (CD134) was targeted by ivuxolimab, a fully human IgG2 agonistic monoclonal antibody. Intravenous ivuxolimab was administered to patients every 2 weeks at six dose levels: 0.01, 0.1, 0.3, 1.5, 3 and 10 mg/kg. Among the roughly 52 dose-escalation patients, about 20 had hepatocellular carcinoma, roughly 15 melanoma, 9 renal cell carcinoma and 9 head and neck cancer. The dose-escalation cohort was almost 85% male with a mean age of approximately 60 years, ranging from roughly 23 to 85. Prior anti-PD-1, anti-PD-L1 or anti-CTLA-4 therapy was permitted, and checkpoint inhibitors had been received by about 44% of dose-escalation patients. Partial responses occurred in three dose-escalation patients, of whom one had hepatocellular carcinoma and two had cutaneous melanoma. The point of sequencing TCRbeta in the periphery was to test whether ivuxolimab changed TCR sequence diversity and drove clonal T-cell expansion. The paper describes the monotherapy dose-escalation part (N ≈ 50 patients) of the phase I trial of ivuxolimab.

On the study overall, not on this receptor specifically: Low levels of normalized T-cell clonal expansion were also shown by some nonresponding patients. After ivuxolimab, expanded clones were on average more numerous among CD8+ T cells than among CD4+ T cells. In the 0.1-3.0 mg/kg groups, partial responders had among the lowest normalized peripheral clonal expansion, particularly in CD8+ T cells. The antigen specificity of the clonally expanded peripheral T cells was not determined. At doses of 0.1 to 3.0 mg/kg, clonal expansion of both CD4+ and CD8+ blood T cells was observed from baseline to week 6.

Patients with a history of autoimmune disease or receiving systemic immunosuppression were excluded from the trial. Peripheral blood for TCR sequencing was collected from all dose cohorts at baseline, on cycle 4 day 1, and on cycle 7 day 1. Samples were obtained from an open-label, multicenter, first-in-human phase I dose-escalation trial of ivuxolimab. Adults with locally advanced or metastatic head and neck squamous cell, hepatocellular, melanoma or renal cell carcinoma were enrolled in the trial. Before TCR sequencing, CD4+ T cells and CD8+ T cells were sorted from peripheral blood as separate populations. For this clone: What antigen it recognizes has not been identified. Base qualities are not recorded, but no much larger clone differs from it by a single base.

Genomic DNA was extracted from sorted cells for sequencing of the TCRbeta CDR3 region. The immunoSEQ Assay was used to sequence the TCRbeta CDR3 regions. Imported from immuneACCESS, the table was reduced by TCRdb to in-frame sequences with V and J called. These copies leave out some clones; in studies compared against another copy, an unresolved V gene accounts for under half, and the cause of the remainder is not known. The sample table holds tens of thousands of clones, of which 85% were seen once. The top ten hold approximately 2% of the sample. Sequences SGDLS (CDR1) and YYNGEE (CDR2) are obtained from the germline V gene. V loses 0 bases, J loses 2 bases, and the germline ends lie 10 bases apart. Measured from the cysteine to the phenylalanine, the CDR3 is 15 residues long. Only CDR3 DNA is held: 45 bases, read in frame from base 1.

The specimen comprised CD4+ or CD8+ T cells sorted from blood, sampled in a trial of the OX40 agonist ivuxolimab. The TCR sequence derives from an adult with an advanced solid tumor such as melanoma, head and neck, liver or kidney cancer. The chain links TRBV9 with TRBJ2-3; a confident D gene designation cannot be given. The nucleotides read TGTGCCAGCAGCGTAGAGAGCCCCATCACAGATACGCAGTATTTT. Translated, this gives CASSVESPITDTQYF.